This TCR beta chain was sequenced in a study of cytomegalovirus exposure and HLA in healthy donors. At the level of the study: In terms of ancestry, the Caucasian-associated cluster contained about 81% of the approximately 380 genotyped donors. Study observations and caveats: Earlier analysis found most TCR beta V segments productive about 87% or about 30% of the time.

A note on this clone: Its matching antigen is unknown.

The germline V gene has CDR1 MNHEY and CDR2 SVGAGI. This CDR3 comprises 16 residues. V dropped 4 bases and J dropped 6; count of bases not matched to a gene: 7. It was with 60 Vbeta and 13 Jbeta primers that the PCR ran. Methods used by the authors: Counted up in a later analysis, unique TCR beta chains came to approximately 83 million, with roughly 11 million shared. Clones were sequenced by immunoSEQ multiplex PCR, and TCRdb holds only the in-frame ones, with some missing. V, J and clone size derive from that table, while D and trimming were established from the DNA sequence. The table records about 200,000 clones, around 80% of them present only once.

The sequence was collected from a girl aged 2 to 9 in good health and CMV-seronegative. The sample was PBMCs. V is TRBV6-5 and J is TRBJ2-1; 12 bases match TRBD2. DNA for the CDR3: TGTGCCAGCAGTTCAGGACTAGCGGGACCCCTCAATGAGCAGTTCTTC. Amino acids: CASSSGLAGPLNEQFF.